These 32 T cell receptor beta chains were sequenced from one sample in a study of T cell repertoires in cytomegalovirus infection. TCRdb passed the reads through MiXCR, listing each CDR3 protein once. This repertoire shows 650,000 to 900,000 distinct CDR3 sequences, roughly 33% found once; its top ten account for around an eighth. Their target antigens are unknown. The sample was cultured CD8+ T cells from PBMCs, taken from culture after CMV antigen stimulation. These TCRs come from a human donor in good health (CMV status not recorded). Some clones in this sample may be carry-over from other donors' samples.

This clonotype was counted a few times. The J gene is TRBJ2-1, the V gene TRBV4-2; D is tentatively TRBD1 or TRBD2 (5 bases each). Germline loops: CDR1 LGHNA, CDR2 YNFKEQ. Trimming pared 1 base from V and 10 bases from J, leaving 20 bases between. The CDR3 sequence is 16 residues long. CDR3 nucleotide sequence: TGTGCCAGCAGCCAAGTTGGTGTTGCCCGAGGGGTAGAGCAGTTCTTC. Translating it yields CASSQVGVARGVEQFF.

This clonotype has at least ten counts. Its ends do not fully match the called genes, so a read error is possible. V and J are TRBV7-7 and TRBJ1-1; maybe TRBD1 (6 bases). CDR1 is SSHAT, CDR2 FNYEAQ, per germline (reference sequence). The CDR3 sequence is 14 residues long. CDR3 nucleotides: TGTGCTAGCAGCCCGTCGGGGGCCGGGACTGAAGCTTTCTTT. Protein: CASSPSGAGTEAFF.

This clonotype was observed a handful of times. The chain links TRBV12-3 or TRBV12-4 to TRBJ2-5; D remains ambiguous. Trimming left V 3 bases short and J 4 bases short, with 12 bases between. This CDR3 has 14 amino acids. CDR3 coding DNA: TGTGCCAGCAGTTTGACAAGAGTCTCAGAGACCCAGTACTTC. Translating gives CASSLTRVSETQYF.

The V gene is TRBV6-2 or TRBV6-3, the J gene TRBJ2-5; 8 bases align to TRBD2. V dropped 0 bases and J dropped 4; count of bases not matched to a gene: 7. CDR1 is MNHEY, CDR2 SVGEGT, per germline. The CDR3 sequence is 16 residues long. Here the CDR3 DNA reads TGTGCCAGCAGTTACTCGAGAGCGGGGGATTTAGAGACCCAGTACTTC. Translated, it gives CASSYSRAGDLETQYF.

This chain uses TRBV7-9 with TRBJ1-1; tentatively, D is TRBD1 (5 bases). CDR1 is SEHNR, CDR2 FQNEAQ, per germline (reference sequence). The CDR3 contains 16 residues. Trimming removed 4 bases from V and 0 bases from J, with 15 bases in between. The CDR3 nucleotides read TGTGCCAGCAGCTCTCGGGACCGGGGCATGAACACTGAAGCTTTCTTT. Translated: CASSSRDRGMNTEAFF.

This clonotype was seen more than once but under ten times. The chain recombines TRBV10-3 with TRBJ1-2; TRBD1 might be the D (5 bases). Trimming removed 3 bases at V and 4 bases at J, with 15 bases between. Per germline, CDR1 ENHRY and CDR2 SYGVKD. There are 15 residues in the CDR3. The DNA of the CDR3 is TGTGCCATCAGTGATTCCCTGAGGGGACCCTATGGCTACACCTTC. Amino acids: CAISDSLRGPYGYTF.

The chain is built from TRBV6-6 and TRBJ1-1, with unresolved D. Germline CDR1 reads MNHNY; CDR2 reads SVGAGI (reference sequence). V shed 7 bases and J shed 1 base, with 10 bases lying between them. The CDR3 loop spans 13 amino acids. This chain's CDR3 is CASNERGNTEAFF. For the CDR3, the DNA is TGTGCCAGCAATGAACGGGGGAACACTGAAGCTTTCTTT.

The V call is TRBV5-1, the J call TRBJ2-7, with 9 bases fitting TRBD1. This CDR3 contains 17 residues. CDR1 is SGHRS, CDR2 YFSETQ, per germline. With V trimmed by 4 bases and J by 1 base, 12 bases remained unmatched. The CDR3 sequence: CASSVKPGQGKSYEQYF. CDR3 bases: TGCGCCAGCAGCGTGAAGCCGGGACAGGGTAAATCCTACGAGCAGTACTTC.

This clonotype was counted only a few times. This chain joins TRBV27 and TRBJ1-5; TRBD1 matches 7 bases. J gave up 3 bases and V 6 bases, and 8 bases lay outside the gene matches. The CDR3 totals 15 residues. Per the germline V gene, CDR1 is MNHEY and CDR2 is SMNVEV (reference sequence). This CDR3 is CASSPGTAYNQPQHF. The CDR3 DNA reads TGTGCCAGCAGCCCCGGGACAGCCTACAATCAGCCCCAGCATTTT.

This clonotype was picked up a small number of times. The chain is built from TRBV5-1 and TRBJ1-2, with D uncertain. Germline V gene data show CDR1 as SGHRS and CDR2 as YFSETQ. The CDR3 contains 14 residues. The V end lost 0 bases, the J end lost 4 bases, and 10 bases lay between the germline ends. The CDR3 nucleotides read TGCGCCAGCAGCTTGGCCGCTCCGACCTATGGCTACACCTTC. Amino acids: CASSLAAPTYGYTF. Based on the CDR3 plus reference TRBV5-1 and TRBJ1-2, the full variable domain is KAGVTQTPRYLIKTRGQQVTLSCSPISGHRSVSWYQQTPGQGLQFLFEYFSETQRNKGNFPGRFSGRQFSNSRSEMNVSTLELGDSALYLCASSLAAPTYGYTFGSGTRLTVV.

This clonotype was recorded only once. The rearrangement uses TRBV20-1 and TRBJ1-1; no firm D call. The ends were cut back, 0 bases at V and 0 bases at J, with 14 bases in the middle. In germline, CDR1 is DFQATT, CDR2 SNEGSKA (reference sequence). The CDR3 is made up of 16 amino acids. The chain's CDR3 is CSARDKAANLNTEAFF. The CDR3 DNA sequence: TGCAGTGCTAGAGATAAGGCGGCTAACTTGAACACTGAAGCTTTCTTT.

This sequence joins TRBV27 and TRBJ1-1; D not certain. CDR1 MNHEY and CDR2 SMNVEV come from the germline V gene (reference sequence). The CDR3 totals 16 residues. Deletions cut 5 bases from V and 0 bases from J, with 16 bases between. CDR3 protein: CASSPGSFSLNTEAFF. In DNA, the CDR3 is TGTGCCAGCAGTCCCGGTTCCTTTTCCCTGAACACTGAAGCTTTCTTT.

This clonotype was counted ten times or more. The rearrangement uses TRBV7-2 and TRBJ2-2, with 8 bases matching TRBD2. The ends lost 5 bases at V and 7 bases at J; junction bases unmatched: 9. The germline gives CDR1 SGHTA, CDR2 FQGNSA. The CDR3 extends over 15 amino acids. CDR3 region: CASSPRTSRGGELFF. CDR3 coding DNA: TGTGCCAGCAGCCCGCGGACTAGCAGGGGCGGGGAGCTGTTTTTT.

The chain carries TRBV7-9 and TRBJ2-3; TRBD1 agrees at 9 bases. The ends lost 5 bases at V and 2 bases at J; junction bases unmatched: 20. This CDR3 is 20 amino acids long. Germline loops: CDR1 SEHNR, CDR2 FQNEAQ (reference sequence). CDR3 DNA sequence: TGTGCCAGCAGCCATGGGGCATCATTTAGGGACAGGGACCTCACAGATACGCAGTATTTT. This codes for CASSHGASFRDRDLTDTQYF.

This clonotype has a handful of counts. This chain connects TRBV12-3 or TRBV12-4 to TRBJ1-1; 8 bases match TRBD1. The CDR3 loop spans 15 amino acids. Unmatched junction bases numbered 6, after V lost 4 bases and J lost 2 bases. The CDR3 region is CASSSQDRVNTEAFF. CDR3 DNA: TGTGCCAGCAGTTCTCAGGACAGGGTCAACACTGAAGCTTTCTTT.

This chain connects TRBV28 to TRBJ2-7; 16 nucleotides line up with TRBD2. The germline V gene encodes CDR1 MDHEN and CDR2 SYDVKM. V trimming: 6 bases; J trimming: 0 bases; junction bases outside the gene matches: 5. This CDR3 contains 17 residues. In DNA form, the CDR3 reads TGTGCCAGCAGCCCGGGACTAGCGGGGGGGATCTCCTACGAGCAGTACGTC. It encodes CASSPGLAGGISYEQYV.

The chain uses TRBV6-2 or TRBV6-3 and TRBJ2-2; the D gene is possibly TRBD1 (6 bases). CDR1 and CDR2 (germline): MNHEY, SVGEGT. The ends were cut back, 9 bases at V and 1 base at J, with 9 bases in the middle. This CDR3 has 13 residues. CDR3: CARTGLNTGELFF. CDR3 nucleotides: TGTGCCAGGACAGGTTTGAACACCGGGGAGCTGTTTTTT.

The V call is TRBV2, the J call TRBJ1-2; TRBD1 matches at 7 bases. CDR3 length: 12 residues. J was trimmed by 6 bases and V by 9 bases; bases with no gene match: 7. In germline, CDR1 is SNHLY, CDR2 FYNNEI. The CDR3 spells CASLDRVDGYTF. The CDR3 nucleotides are TGTGCCAGTCTCGACAGGGTAGATGGCTACACCTTC.

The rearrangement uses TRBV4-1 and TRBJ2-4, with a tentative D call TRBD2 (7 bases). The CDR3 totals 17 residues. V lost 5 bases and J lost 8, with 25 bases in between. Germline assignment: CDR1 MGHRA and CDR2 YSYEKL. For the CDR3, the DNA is TGCGCCAGCAGCGATCGAAACCGTCCGGGGGGCACGGACATTCAGTACTTC. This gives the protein CASSDRNRPGGTDIQYF.

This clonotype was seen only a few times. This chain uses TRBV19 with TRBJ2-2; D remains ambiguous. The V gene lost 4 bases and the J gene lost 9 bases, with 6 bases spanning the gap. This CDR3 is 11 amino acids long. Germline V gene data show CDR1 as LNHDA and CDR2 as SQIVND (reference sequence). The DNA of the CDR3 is TGTGCCAGTAGTACCCACTGGGAGCTGTTTTTT. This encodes CASSTHWELFF.

As DNA, the CDR3 is TGTGCCACCTCGGGAGCCTATGGCTACACCTTC. Encoded protein: CATSGAYGYTF. This chain uses TRBV15 with TRBJ1-2, with D uncertain. V shed 8 bases and J shed 4 bases, with 8 bases lying between them. The CDR3 loop spans 11 amino acids. In germline, CDR1 is LNHNV, CDR2 YYDKDF (reference sequence). Drawing the rest from reference TRBV15 and TRBJ1-2, the complete variable domain is DAMVIQNPRYQVTQFGKPVTLSCSQTLNHNVMYWYQQKSSQAPKLLFHYYDKDFNNEADTPDNFQSRRPNTSFCFLDIRSPGLGDTAMYLCATSGAYGYTFGSGTRLTVV.

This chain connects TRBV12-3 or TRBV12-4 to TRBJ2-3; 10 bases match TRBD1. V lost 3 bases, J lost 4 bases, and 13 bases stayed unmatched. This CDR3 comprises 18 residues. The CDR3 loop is CASSFPLADRGAPDTQYF. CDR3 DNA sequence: TGTGCCAGCAGTTTCCCCCTCGCGGACAGGGGGGCCCCAGATACGCAGTATTTT.

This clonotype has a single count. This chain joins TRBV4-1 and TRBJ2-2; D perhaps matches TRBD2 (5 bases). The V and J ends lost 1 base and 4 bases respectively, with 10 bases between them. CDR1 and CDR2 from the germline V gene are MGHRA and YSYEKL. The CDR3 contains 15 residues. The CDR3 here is CASSQAYRGTGELFF. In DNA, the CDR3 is TGCGCCAGCAGCCAAGCCTATCGGGGCACCGGGGAGCTGTTTTTT.

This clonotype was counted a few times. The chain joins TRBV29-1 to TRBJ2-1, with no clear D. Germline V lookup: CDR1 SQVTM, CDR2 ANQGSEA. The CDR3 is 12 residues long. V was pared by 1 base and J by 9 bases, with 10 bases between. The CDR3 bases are TGCAGCGTTGAAGGGTTAAGTCTTGAGCAGTTCTTC. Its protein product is CSVEGLSLEQFF.

The CDR3 protein is CASSWEGAGNSPLHF. The CDR3 region has the DNA TGTGCCAGCAGCTGGGAAGGGGCTGGAAATTCACCCCTCCACTTT. The gene calls are TRBV5-4 and TRBJ1-6, with a weak D call TRBD1 (5 bases). The germline gives CDR1 SGHNT, CDR2 YYREEE (reference sequence). Trimming took off 3 bases at V and 7 bases at J, with 14 bases between the two ends. This CDR3 region has 15 residues.

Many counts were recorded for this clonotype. The CDR3 sequence is CASSLDGGLQDIQYF. For the CDR3, the DNA is TGTGCCAGCAGCTTAGATGGGGGGCTTCAGGACATTCAGTACTTC. The chain recombines TRBV7-2 with TRBJ2-4; possibly TRBD1 or TRBD2 for D (6 bases each). Germline CDR1 SGHTA, CDR2 FQGNSA. V lost 1 base, J lost 8 bases, and 15 bases lay in between. The CDR3 contains 15 residues.

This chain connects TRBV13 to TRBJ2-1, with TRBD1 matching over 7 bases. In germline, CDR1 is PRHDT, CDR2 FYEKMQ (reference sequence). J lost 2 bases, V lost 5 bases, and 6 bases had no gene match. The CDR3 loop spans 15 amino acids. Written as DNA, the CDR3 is TGTGCCAGCAGCGGGGCAGGGGGAGCCTACAATGAGCAGTTCTTC. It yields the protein CASSGAGGAYNEQFF.

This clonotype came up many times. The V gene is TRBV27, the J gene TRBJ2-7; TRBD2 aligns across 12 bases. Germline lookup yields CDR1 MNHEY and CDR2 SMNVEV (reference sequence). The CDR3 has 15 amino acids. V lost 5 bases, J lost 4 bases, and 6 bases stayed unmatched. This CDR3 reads CASSRRLAGVYEQYF. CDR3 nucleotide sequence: TGTGCCAGCAGTCGAAGACTAGCGGGGGTATACGAGCAGTACTTC.

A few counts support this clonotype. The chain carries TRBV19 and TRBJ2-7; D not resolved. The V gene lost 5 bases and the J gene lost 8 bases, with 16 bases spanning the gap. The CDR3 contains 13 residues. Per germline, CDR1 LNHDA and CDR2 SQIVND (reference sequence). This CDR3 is CASSPTTWSQQYV. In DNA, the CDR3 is TGTGCCAGTAGTCCTACGACATGGAGTCAGCAGTACGTC.

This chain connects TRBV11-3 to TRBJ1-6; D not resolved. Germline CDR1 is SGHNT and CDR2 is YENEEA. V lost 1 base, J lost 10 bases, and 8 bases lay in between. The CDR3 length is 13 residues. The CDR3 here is CASSLVFDSPLHF. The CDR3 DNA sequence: TGTGCCAGCAGCTTAGTTTTCGACTCACCCCTCCACTTT.

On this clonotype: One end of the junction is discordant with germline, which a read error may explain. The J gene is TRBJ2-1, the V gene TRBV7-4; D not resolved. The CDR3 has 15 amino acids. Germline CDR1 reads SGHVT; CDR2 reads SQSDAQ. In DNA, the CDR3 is TGTGCCAGCAGCTTAGGAGGACCGCCTAGGGATGAGCAGTCCTTC. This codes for CASSLGGPPRDEQSF.

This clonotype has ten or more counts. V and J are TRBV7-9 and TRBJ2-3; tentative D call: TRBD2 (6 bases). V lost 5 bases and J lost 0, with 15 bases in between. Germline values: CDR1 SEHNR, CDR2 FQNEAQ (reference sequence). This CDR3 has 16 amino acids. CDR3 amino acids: CASSASLGGSTDTQYF. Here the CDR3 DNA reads TGTGCCAGCAGCGCAAGTCTGGGGGGTAGCACAGATACGCAGTATTTT.